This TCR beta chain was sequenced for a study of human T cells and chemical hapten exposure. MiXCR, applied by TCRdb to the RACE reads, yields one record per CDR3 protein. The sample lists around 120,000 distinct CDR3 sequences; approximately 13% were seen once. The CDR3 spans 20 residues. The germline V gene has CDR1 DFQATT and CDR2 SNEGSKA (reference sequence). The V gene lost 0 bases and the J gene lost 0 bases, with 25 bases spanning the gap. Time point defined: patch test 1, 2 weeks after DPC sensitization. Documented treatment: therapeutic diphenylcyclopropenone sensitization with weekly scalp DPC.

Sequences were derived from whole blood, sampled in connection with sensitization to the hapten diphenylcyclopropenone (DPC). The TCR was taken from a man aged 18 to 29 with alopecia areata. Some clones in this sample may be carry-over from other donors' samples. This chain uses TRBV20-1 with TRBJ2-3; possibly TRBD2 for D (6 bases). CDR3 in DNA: TGCAGTGCTAGAGATGCGGGGACCTATGGGGGTCGGACTAGCACAGATACGCAGTATTTT. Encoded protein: CSARDAGTYGGRTSTDTQYF.